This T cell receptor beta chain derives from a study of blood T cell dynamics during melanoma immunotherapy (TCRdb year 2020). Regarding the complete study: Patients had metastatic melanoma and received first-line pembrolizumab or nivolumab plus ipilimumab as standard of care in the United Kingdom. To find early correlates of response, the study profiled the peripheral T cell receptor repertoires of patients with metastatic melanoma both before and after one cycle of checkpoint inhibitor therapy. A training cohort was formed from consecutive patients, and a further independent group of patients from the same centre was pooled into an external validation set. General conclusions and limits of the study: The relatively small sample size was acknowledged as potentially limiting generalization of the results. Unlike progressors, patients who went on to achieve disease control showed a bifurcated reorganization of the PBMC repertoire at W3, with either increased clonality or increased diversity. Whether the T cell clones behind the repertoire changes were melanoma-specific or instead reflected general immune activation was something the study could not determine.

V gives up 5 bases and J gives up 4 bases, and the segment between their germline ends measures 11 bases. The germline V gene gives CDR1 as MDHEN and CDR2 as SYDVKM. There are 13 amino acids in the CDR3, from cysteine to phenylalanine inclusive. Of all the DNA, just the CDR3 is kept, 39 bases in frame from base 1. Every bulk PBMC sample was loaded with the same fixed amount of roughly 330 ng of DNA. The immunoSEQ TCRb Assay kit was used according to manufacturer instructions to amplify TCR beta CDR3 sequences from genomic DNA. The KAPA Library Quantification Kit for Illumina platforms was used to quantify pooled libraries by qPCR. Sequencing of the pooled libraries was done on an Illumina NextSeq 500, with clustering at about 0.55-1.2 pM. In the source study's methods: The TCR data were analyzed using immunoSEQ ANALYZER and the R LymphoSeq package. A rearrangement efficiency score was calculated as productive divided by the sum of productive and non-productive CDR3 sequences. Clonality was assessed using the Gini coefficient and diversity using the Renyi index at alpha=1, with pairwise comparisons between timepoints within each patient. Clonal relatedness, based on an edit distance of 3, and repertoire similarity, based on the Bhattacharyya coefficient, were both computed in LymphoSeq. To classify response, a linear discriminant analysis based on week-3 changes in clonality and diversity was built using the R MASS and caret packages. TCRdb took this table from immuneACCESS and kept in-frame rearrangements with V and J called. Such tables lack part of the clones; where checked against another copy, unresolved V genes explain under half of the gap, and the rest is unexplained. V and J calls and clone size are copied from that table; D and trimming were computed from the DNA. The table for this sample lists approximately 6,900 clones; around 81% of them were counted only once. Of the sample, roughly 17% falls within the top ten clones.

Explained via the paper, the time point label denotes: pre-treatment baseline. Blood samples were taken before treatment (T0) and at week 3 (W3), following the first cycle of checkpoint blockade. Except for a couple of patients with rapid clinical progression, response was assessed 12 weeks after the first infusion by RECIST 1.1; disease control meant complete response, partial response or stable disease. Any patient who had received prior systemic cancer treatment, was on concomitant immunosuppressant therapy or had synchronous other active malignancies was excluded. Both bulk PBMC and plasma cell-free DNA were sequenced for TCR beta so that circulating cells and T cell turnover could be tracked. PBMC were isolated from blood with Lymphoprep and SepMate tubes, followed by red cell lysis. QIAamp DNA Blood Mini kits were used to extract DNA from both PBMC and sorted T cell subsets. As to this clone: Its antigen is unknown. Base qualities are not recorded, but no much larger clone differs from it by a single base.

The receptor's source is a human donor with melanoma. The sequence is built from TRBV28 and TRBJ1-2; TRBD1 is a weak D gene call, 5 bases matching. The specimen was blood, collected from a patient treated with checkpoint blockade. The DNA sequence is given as TGTGCCAGCAGTCCCGGGGCTTCCTATGGCTACACCTTC. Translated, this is CASSPGASYGYTF.